This T cell receptor beta chain was recovered during a study of CD8+ T cells in alopecia areata. cDNA reverse transcribed from extracted RNA served as the sequencing template. TCRdb keeps only in-frame clones here, not all; method: immunoSEQ multiplex PCR. The sample includes more than 90,000 clones, roughly 63% of them seen just once. Treatment meaning: oral pan-JAK inhibitor, 5-10 mg twice daily. The receptor's source is a human donor with alopecia areata. Sequences were derived from CD8+ T cells sorted from blood, sampled at week 4, from a patient treated with tofacitinib.

Here the CDR3 DNA reads TGCAGCGTTTCCTCAGAATTACAAGAGACCCAGTACTTC. Translated, it gives CSVSSELQETQYF. The J gene is TRBJ2-5, the V gene TRBV29-1; D is ambiguous. This CDR3 has 13 residues. Germline-derived CDR1 and CDR2 are SQVTM and ANQGSEA. Trimming cost V 5 bases and J 2 bases, with 12 bases left between them.